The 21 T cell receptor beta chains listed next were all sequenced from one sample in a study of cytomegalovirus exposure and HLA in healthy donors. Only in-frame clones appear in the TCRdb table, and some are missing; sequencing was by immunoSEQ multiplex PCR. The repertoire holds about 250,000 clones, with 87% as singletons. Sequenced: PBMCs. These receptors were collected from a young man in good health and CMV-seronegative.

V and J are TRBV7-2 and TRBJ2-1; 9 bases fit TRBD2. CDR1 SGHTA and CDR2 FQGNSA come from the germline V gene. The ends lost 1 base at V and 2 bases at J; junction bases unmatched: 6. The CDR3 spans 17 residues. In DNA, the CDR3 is TGTGCCAGCAGCTTAGATGTTTCTAGCGGGACCTACAATGAGCAGTTCTTC. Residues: CASSLDVSSGTYNEQFF.

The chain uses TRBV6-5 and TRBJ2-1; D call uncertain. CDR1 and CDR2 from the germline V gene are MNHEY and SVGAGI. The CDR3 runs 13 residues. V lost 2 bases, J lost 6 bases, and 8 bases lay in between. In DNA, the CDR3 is TGTGCCAGCAGTTACGCCCGGTTCAATGAGCAGTTCTTC. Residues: CASSYARFNEQFF.

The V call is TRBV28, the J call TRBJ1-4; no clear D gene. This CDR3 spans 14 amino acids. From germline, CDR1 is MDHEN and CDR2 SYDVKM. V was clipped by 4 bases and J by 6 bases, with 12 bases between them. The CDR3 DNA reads TGTGCCAGCAGTTCCTCCCGGTTGGATGAAAAACTGTTTTTT. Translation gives CASSSSRLDEKLFF.

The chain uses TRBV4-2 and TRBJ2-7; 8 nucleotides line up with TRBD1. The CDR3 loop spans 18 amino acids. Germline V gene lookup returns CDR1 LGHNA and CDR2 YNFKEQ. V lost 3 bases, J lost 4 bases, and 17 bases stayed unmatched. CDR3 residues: CASSQGSSWTGLIYEQYF. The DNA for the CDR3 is TGTGCCAGCAGCCAGGGCAGTAGCTGGACAGGGTTGATTTACGAGCAGTACTTC.

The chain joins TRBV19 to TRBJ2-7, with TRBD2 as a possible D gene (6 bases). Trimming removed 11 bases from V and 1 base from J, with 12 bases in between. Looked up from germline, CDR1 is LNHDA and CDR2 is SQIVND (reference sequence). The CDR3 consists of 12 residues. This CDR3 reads CAGKTRSYEQYF. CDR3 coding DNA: TGTGCCGGGAAGACTAGATCCTACGAGCAGTACTTC.

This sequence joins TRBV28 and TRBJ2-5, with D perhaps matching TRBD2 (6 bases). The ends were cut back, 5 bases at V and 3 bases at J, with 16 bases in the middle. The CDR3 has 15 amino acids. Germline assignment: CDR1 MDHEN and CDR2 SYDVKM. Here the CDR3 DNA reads TGTGCCAGCAGTGGAGGCGGGACTTCAGAAGAGACCCAGTACTTC. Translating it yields CASSGGGTSEETQYF.

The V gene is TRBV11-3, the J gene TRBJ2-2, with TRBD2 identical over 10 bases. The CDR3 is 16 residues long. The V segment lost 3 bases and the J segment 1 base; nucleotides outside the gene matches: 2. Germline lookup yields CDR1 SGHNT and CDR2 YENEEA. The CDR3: CASSFVAGGNTGELFF. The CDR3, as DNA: TGTGCCAGCAGCTTTGTAGCGGGAGGGAACACCGGGGAGCTGTTTTTT.

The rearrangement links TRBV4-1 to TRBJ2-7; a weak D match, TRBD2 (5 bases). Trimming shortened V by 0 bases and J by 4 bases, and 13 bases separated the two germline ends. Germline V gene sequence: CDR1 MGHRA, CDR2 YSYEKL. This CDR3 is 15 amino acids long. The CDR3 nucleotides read TGCGCCAGCAGCCAAGATTCCGGGGTTCCTTACGAGCAGTACTTC. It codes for CASSQDSGVPYEQYF.

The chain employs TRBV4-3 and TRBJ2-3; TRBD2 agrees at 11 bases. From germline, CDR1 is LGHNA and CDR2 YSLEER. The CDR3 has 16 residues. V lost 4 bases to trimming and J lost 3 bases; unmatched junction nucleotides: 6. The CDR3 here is CASSLYGLAGTDTQYF. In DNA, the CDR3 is TGCGCCAGCAGCCTATACGGACTAGCGGGTACAGATACGCAGTATTTT.

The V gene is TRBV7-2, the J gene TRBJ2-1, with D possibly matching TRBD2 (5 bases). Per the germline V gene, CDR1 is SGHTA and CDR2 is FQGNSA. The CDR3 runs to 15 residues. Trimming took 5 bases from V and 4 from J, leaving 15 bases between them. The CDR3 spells CASSRGSVMYNEQFF. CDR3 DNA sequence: TGTGCCAGCAGCCGCGGGTCGGTGATGTACAATGAGCAGTTCTTC.

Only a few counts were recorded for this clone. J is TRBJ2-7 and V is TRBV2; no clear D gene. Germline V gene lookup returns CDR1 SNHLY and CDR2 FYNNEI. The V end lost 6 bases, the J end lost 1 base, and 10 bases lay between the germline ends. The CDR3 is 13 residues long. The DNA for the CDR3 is TGTGCCAGCAGCCGAAGCGAATCCTACGAGCAGTACTTC. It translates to CASSRSESYEQYF.

CDR3 coding DNA: TGCGCCAGCATGCGGGACAGCTATGGCTACACCTTC. It codes for CASMRDSYGYTF. The chain joins TRBV10-2 to TRBJ1-2; 7 positions agree with TRBD1. CDR1 is WSHSY, CDR2 SAAADI, per germline. The CDR3 is 12 residues long. V trimming: 7 bases; J trimming: 4 bases; junction bases outside the gene matches: 3.

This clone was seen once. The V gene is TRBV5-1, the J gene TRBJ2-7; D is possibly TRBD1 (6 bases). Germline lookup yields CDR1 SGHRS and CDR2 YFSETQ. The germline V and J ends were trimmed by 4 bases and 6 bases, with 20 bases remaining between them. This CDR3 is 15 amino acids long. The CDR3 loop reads CASSAYTWTDSEQYF. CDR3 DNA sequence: TGCGCCAGCAGCGCTTATACCTGGACAGATTCCGAGCAGTACTTC.

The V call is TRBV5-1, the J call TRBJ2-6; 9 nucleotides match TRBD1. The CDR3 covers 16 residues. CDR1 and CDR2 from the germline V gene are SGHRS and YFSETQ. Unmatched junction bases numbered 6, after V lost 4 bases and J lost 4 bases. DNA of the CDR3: TGCGCCAGCAGCCCCGGACAGGGGATCGGGGCCAACGTCCTGACTTTC. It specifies CASSPGQGIGANVLTF.

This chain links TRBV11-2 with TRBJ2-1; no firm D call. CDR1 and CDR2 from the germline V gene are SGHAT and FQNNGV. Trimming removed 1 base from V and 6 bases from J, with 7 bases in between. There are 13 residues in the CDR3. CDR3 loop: CASSLGLGNEQFF. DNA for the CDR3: TGTGCCAGCAGCTTAGGGCTTGGCAATGAGCAGTTCTTC.

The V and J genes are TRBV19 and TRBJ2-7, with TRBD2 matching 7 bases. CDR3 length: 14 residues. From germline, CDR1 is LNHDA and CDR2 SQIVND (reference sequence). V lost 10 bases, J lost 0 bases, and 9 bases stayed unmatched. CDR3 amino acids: CATTRGGSSYEQYF. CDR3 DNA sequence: TGTGCCACGACTCGCGGGGGTAGCTCCTACGAGCAGTACTTC.

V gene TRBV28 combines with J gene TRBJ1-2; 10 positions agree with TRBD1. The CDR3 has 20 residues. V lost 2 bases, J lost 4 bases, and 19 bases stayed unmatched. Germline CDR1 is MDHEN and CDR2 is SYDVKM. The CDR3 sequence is CASSLDQIRITGQGTYGYTF. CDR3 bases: TGTGCCAGCAGTTTAGATCAGATCCGCATCACGGGACAGGGGACCTATGGCTACACCTTC.

The CDR3 DNA reads TGTGCCAGCAGTTACCGGGACAGGCCCTACGAGCAGTACTTC. The encoded protein is CASSYRDRPYEQYF. The chain is built from TRBV7-9 and TRBJ2-7; 8 bases align to TRBD1. CDR3 length: 14 residues. The germline gives CDR1 SEHNR, CDR2 FQNEAQ (reference sequence). Trimming cost V 6 bases and J 2 bases; bases outside gene matches: 6.

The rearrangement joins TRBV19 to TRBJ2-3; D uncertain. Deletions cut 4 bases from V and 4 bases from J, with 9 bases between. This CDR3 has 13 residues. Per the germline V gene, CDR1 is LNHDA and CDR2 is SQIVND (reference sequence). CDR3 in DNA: TGTGCCAGTAGTAAGCTAGTGGCAGATACGCAGTATTTT. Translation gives CASSKLVADTQYF.

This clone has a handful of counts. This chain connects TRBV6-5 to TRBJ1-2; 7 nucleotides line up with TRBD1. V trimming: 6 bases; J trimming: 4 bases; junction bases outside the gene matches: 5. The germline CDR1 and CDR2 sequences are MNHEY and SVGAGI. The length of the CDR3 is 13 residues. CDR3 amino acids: CASSQGVAYGYTF. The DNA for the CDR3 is TGTGCCAGCAGCCAGGGGGTGGCCTATGGCTACACCTTC.

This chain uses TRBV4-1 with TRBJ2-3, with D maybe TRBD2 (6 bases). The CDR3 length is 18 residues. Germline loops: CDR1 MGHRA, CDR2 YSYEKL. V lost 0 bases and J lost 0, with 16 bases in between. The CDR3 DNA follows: TGCGCCAGCAGCCAAGATTCGGGTCTAGCGAAAAGCACAGATACGCAGTATTTT. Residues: CASSQDSGLAKSTDTQYF.